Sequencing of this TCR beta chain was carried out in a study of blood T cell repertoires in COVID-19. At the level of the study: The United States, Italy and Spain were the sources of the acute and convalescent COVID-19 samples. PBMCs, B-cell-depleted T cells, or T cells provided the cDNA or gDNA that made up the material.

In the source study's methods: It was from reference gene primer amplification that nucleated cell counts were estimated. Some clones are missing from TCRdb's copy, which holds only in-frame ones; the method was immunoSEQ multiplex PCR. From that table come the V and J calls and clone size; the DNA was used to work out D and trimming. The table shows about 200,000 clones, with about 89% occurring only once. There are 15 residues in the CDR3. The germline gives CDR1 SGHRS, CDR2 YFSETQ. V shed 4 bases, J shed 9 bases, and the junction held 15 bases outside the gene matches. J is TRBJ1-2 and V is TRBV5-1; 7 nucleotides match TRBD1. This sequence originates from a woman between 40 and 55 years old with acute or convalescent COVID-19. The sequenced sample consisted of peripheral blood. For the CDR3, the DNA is TGCGCCAGCAGCATAGGACAGGCAGCCCCGTATAGCTACACCTTC. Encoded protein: CASSIGQAAPYSYTF.